This T cell receptor (beta chain) was retrieved from a study of shared clonotypes between healthy human individuals. This CDR3 region has 13 residues. Germline V CDR1 and CDR2: SGDLS, YYNGEE. J lost 3 bases, V lost 5 bases, and 4 bases had no gene match. The assay was immunoSEQ multiplex PCR, and TCRdb's table has in-frame clones only and misses some. The sample records more than 1.2 million clones, 97% to 99% being singletons. This sequence was found in a man aged 25 to 45 in good health. The chain couples TRBV9 to TRBJ2-7, with 8 bases identical to TRBD1. Sequencing was carried out using naive CD4+ T cells sorted from blood. The subset is: CD45RA+ positively selected. The CDR3 sequence: CASSRQGYYEQYF. The CDR3 region has the DNA TGTGCCAGCAGTAGACAGGGGTACTACGAGCAGTACTTC. The variable domain in full, completed from reference TRBV9 and TRBJ2-7, reads DSGVTQTPKHLITATGQRVTLRCSPRSGDLSVYWYQQSLDQGLQFLIQYYNGEERAKGNILERFSAQQFPDLHSELNLSSLELGDSALYFCASSRQGYYEQYFGPGTRLTVT.